The following is a T cell receptor (beta chain) sequence with its context. This entry belongs to a study of shared T cell receptors in the human thymus. Some clones are missing from TCRdb's copy, which holds only in-frame ones; the method was immunoSEQ multiplex PCR. Among hundreds of thousands of clones listed, about 89% were seen once. Trimming removed 1 base from V and 3 bases from J; junction bases left unmatched: 4. Per germline, CDR1 PRHDT and CDR2 FYEKMQ (reference sequence). The CDR3 has 15 residues. The data also belong to a second study, concerning human thymus T cells. That investigation notes: The source of the thymus tissue was resections taken during corrective heart surgery.

Sequenced input: thymocytes. V and J are TRBV13 and TRBJ2-5; TRBD1 matches 8 bases. The source of this sequence is a boy under two years old with a congenital heart defect. This chain's CDR3 is CASSLAAQGEETQYF. The CDR3 DNA is TGTGCCAGCAGCTTAGCGGCACAGGGGGAAGAGACCCAGTACTTC.